One and the same sample provided the 20 T cell receptor beta chains below, sequenced in a study of T cells in narcolepsy. Data came from immunoSEQ multiplex PCR; TCRdb stores just in-frame clones and leaves some out. The sample includes approximately 30,000 clones, roughly 86% of them seen just once. Material: CD45RA- memory CD4+ T cells from PBMCs. These receptors came from a human donor with narcolepsy.

The chain combines TRBV5-1 with TRBJ2-1; 8 positions match TRBD2. Per germline, CDR1 SGHRS and CDR2 YFSETQ. J gave up 0 bases and V 0 bases, and 2 bases lay outside the gene matches. This CDR3 has 16 residues. The CDR3 nucleotides are TGCGCCAGCAGCTTGGTGGGACTAGGCTCCTACAATGAGCAGTTCTTC. It specifies CASSLVGLGSYNEQFF.

V gene TRBV11-2 combines with J gene TRBJ2-5, with D unclear. V was shortened by 1 base and J by 4 bases, with 10 bases between the two germline ends. Germline CDR1 SGHAT, CDR2 FQNNGV. CDR3 length equals 14 residues. CDR3 sequence: CASSLVGPGETQYF. The CDR3 DNA reads TGTGCCAGCAGCTTAGTAGGCCCGGGAGAGACCCAGTACTTC.

The rearrangement links TRBV18 to TRBJ2-7; TRBD1 matches 10 bases. This CDR3 is 15 amino acids long. V shed 4 bases, J shed 1 base, and the junction held 4 bases outside the gene matches. The V gene's germline CDR1 is KGHSH and CDR2 LQKENI. In DNA form, the CDR3 reads TGTGCCAGCTCACTACGGGACAGGGGTTCCTACGAGCAGTACGTC. It translates to CASSLRDRGSYEQYV.

The V gene is TRBV7-2, the J gene TRBJ2-3; perhaps TRBD2 as D (6 bases). Trimming took off 1 base at V and 4 bases at J, with 12 bases between the two ends. The CDR3 has 15 amino acids. CDR1 is SGHTA, CDR2 FQGNSA, per germline. The CDR3 reads CASSLEATSADTQYF. CDR3 bases: TGTGCCAGCAGCTTAGAGGCGACTAGTGCAGATACGCAGTATTTT. Full variable domain (rest looked up from reference TRBV7-2 and TRBJ2-3): GAGVSQSPSNKVTEKGKDVELRCDPISGHTALYWYRQSLGQGLEFLIYFQGNSAPDKSGLPSDRFSAERTGGSVSTLTIQRTQQEDSAVYLCASSLEATSADTQYFGPGTRLTVL.

This sequence joins TRBV4-1 and TRBJ2-1; a possible D gene is TRBD2 (5 bases). V was clipped by 4 bases and J by 2 bases, with 12 bases between them. The germline V gene encodes CDR1 MGHRA and CDR2 YSYEKL. The CDR3 consists of 15 residues. In nucleotides, the CDR3 is TGCGCCAGCAGCCTTAGCGAATTCACCTACAATGAGCAGTTCTTC. Translation gives CASSLSEFTYNEQFF.

This chain joins TRBV19 and TRBJ1-1; D is unclear. Germline CDR1 and CDR2: LNHDA and SQIVND (reference sequence). Trimming left V 4 bases short and J 0 bases short, with 6 bases between. There are 13 residues in the CDR3. The CDR3 spells CASSKHLNTEAFF. CDR3 nucleotides: TGTGCCAGTAGTAAACACCTGAACACTGAAGCTTTCTTT.

The chain couples TRBV15 to TRBJ2-1; D is ambiguous. Trimming cost V 0 bases and J 3 bases, with 9 bases left between them. CDR1 and CDR2 from the germline V gene are LNHNV and YYDKDF (reference sequence). This CDR3 region has 15 residues. CDR3 DNA: TGTGCCACCAGCAGAGATTTGGGGTTCTACAATGAGCAGTTCTTC. Its translation is CATSRDLGFYNEQFF.

Only a few counts were recorded for this clone. The rearrangement links TRBV28 to TRBJ2-2; 7 bases are a match to TRBD2. The ends lost 5 bases at V and 7 bases at J; junction bases unmatched: 7. The CDR3 runs to 14 residues. CDR1 and CDR2 from the germline V gene are MDHEN and SYDVKM. The CDR3 here is CASSHGGTIGELFF. The CDR3 DNA reads as TGTGCCAGCAGTCACGGGGGGACCATCGGGGAGCTGTTTTTT.

This chain links TRBV7-8 with TRBJ2-1, with D perhaps matching TRBD2 (6 bases). CDR3 size: 15 residues. Germline loops: CDR1 SGHVS, CDR2 FQNEAQ. The ends were cut back, 0 bases at V and 4 bases at J, with 10 bases in the middle. The DNA of the CDR3 is TGTGCCAGCAGCTTAGCCCATGGGGGGTACAATGAGCAGTTCTTC. It codes for CASSLAHGGYNEQFF. The full variable domain, with the rest looked up from reference TRBV7-8 and TRBJ2-1, is GAGVSQSPRYKVAKRGQDVALRCDPISGHVSLFWYQQALGQGPEFLTYFQNEAQLDKSGLPSDRFFAERPEGSVSTLKIQRTQQEDSAVYLCASSLAHGGYNEQFFGPGTRLTVL.

This clone occurred a few times. The chain recombines TRBV5-1 with TRBJ1-2, with 7 positions matching TRBD1. Germline lookup yields CDR1 SGHRS and CDR2 YFSETQ. The J segment lost 4 bases and the V segment lost 4 bases, leaving 10 bases of the junction unmatched. The CDR3 has 15 amino acids. The CDR3 coding sequence is TGCGCCAGCAGCACCGGGACAGCGGGAACCTATGGCTACACCTTC. Its protein is CASSTGTAGTYGYTF.

This rearrangement joins TRBV5-1 to TRBJ1-1; a possible D gene is TRBD1 (5 bases). Trimming left V 1 base short and J 3 bases short, with 16 bases between. The CDR3 sequence is 16 residues long. Per the germline V gene, CDR1 is SGHRS and CDR2 is YFSETQ. CDR3 residues: CASSLNPAGTDTEAFF. The CDR3 nucleotides read TGCGCCAGCAGCTTGAACCCGGCGGGGACGGACACTGAAGCTTTCTTT.

The rearrangement joins TRBV7-9 to TRBJ2-1; 10 bases match TRBD2. In germline, CDR1 is SEHNR, CDR2 FQNEAQ (reference sequence). The CDR3 length is 15 residues. V lost 3 bases and J lost 8; bases outside the gene matches: 7. Here the CDR3 reads CASSFSGGPFDEQFF. The CDR3 region has the DNA TGTGCCAGCAGCTTTAGCGGGGGGCCATTCGATGAGCAGTTCTTC.

This chain's CDR3 is CASSLGGSSSYEQYV. CDR3 coding DNA: TGTGCCAGCAGCTTGGGTGGCTCAAGCTCCTACGAGCAGTACGTC. V gene TRBV5-4 combines with J gene TRBJ2-7; D call uncertain. The CDR3 covers 15 residues. The germline V gene encodes CDR1 SGHNT and CDR2 YYREEE (reference sequence). V was pared by 0 bases and J by 0 bases, with 10 bases between.

The DNA of the CDR3 is TGTGCCAGCAGAAACGGGGACACAGCTAACTATGGCTACACCTTC. Amino acids: CASRNGDTANYGYTF. The rearrangement links TRBV6-5 to TRBJ1-2, with a possible D match to TRBD1 (6 bases). Per germline, CDR1 MNHEY and CDR2 SVGAGI. This CDR3 comprises 15 residues. Trimming left V 6 bases short and J 0 bases short, with 14 bases between.

The sample holds one count of this clone. The chain employs TRBV28 and TRBJ1-1; 10 bases map to TRBD1. CDR1 is MDHEN, CDR2 SYDVKM, per germline. V trimming: 8 bases; J trimming: 4 bases; junction bases outside the gene matches: 10. The CDR3 covers 15 residues. The CDR3 sequence: CASWGGTGVVTEAFF. The CDR3 nucleotides read TGTGCCAGCTGGGGGGGGACAGGGGTGGTCACTGAAGCTTTCTTT.

This sequence joins TRBV5-6 and TRBJ2-7; no definite D call. The CDR3 length is 14 residues. The V end lost 1 base, the J end lost 5 bases, and 13 bases lay between the germline ends. CDR1 and CDR2 from the germline V gene are SGHDT and YYEEEE. As DNA, the CDR3 is TGTGCCAGCAGCTTGAAGTTAGGGTATCACGAGCAGTACTTC. Translation gives CASSLKLGYHEQYF.

This rearrangement joins TRBV5-1 to TRBJ1-6; D not certain. The germline V gene has CDR1 SGHRS and CDR2 YFSETQ. V lost 0 bases and J lost 6, with 10 bases in between. The CDR3 loop spans 15 amino acids. CDR3 residues: CASSLGQDRNSPLHF. DNA of the CDR3: TGCGCCAGCAGCTTGGGGCAGGACCGTAATTCACCCCTCCACTTT.

The chain links TRBV7-2 to TRBJ2-1, with 8 bases that match TRBD2. This CDR3 is built from 15 residues. V was clipped by 7 bases and J by 15 bases; unmatched bases: 20. Germline V lookup: CDR1 SGHTA, CDR2 FQGNSA. CDR3: CASTPGRLAGAPGFF. As DNA, the CDR3 is TGTGCCAGCACCCCAGGCAGGCTAGCGGGCGCCCCCGGGTTCTTC.

This clone has more than one count but fewer than ten. V usage is TRBV25-1 and J usage is TRBJ2-2, with D tentatively TRBD1 or TRBD2 (5 bases each). CDR3 length equals 14 residues. With 5 bases removed from V and 8 bases from J, the gap between germline ends came to 15 bases. In germline, CDR1 is MGHDK, CDR2 SYGVNS. CDR3 nucleotide sequence: TGTGCCAGCAGTCGGACTCCATGGGGGGGGGAGCTGTTTTTT. It translates to CASSRTPWGGELFF.

V and J are TRBV4-1 and TRBJ2-3, with a possible D match to TRBD2 (6 bases). The CDR3 covers 13 residues. Germline values: CDR1 MGHRA, CDR2 YSYEKL. With 6 bases removed from V and 3 bases from J, the gap between germline ends came to 10 bases. The CDR3 reads CASSNRGTDTQYF. CDR3 DNA sequence: TGCGCCAGCAGTAACCGGGGGACAGATACGCAGTATTTT.